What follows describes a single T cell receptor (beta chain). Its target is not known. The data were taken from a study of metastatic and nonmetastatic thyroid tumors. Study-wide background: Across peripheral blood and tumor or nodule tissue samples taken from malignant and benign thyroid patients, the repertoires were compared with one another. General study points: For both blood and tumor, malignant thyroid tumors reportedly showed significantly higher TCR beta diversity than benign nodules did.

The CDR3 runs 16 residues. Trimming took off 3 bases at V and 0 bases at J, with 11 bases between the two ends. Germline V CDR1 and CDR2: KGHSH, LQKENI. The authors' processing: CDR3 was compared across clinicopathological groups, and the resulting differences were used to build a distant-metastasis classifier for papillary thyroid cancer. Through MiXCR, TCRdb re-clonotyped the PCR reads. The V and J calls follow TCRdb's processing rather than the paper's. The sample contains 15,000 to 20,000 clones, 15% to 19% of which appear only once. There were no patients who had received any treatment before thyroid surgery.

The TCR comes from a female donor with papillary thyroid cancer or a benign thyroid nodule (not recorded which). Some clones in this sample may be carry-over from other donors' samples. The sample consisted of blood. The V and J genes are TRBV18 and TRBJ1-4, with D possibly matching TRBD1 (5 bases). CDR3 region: CASSPSTVATNEKLFF. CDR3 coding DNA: TGTGCCAGCTCACCTTCGACAGTTGCAACTAATGAAAAACTGTTTTTT.